This T cell receptor beta chain stems from a study of blood T cell repertoires in COVID-19. In the study overall: In each case, the material was cDNA or gDNA derived from T cells, B-cell-depleted T cells, or PBMCs.

Produced via immunoSEQ multiplex PCR; TCRdb's table is partial and in-frame only. The top ten clones hold 12% of a sample with around 97,000 clones, roughly 84% of them seen once. Trimming left V 4 bases short and J 3 bases short, with 7 bases between. Germline CDR1 is LNHDA and CDR2 is SQIVND (reference sequence). This CDR3 is built from 12 residues. The clonotype originates from a human donor in a cohort sampled during active COVID-19. The sequenced sample was peripheral blood. The chain links TRBV19 to TRBJ2-7; D may be TRBD1 (6 bases). The CDR3: CASSTDSYEQYF. CDR3 in DNA: TGTGCCAGTAGTACGGACAGCTACGAGCAGTACTTC.